The 27 T cell receptor beta chains below were found in one sample sequenced in a study of cytomegalovirus exposure and HLA in healthy donors. Data came from immunoSEQ multiplex PCR; TCRdb stores just in-frame clones and leaves some out. The sample carries about 180,000 clones, 85% recorded once. The sequencing sample was made of PBMCs. The receptors come from a man between 18 and 35 years old in good health and CMV-seropositive.

In DNA, the CDR3 is TGTGCCAGCAGTTCGGACAGGGGTTTAACCTACGAGCAGTACTTC. Translated: CASSSDRGLTYEQYF. The chain recombines TRBV27 with TRBJ2-7, with 9 bases fitting TRBD1. V gave up 4 bases and J gave up 2 bases; unmatched junction bases: 6. This CDR3 is 15 amino acids long. The germline V gene has CDR1 MNHEY and CDR2 SMNVEV (reference sequence).

The chain couples TRBV27 to TRBJ2-1; 7 positions agree with TRBD2. V was pared by 8 bases and J by 3 bases, with 10 bases of the junction left unmatched. The CDR3 has 15 residues. Germline V gene sequence: CDR1 MNHEY, CDR2 SMNVEV (reference sequence). The CDR3 reads CASAHAAGDYNEQFF. Here the CDR3 DNA reads TGTGCCAGCGCCCACGCGGCGGGGGACTACAATGAGCAGTTCTTC.

The chain is built from TRBV7-6 and TRBJ1-1; 9 bases agree with TRBD1. The CDR3 is made up of 15 amino acids. Germline V gene data show CDR1 as SGHVS and CDR2 as FNYEAQ. The V and J ends lost 6 bases and 1 base, in that order; junction bases with no gene match: 6. CDR3 in DNA: TGTGCCAGCAGAGAAGGGACAGGGAAGAACACTGAAGCTTTCTTT. This sequence encodes CASREGTGKNTEAFF.

Here the CDR3 DNA reads TGTGCCAGCAGTCTCAGGGAGACCCAGTACTTC. Its translation is CASSLRETQYF. The J gene is TRBJ2-5, the V gene TRBV6-4; D is unresolved. CDR1 is MRHNA, CDR2 SNTAGT, per germline. The V gene lost 5 bases and the J gene lost 5 bases, with 6 bases spanning the gap. The CDR3 runs 11 residues.

The chain employs TRBV11-2 and TRBJ1-2; TRBD1 might be the D (6 bases). Trimming took off 5 bases at V and 6 bases at J, with 13 bases between the two ends. The CDR3 totals 13 residues. Germline assignment: CDR1 SGHAT and CDR2 FQNNGV. This CDR3 is CASSAQGWNGYTF. DNA for the CDR3: TGTGCCAGCAGCGCACAGGGTTGGAATGGCTACACCTTC.

This clone was seen only a few times. Other DNA variants within this sample encode the same CDR3. The chain has TRBV28 and TRBJ1-5, with no clear D. The CDR3 has 12 residues. From germline, CDR1 is MDHEN and CDR2 SYDVKM. The V end was cut by 1 base, the J end by 7 bases, with 5 bases between. The CDR3 bases are TGTGCCAGCAGTTTATTGAGCCAGCCCCAGCATTTT. Its protein is CASSLLSQPQHF.

This clone turned up a few times. The chain uses TRBV6-1 and TRBJ1-6; TRBD1 might be the D (5 bases). The V gene's germline CDR1 is MNHNS and CDR2 SASEGT. V lost 6 bases to trimming and J lost 9 bases, with 15 bases between them. This CDR3 is built from 14 residues. The CDR3 region has the DNA TGTGCCAGCAGGGACACCGGGAGAGGTTCACCCCTCCACTTT. This codes for CASRDTGRGSPLHF.

Regarding this clone: The junction differs from germline at one of its ends, possibly a read error. The chain couples TRBV2 to TRBJ1-2; the D gene is possibly TRBD1 (5 bases). CDR3 length: 13 residues. The germline V gene encodes CDR1 SNHLY and CDR2 FYNNEI. This CDR3 is CASREVSGSGYTF. The CDR3 nucleotides read TGTGCCAGCAGGGAAGTTTCAGGGTCTGGCTACACCTTC.

This rearrangement joins TRBV18 to TRBJ2-5; D may be TRBD1 (5 bases). V was clipped by 0 bases and J by 5 bases, with 13 bases between them. Looked up from germline, CDR1 is KGHSH and CDR2 is LQKENI. The CDR3 runs 15 residues. Written as DNA, the CDR3 is TGTGCCAGCTCACCACCCCGACAGACATATGAGACCCAGTACTTC. Its translation is CASSPPRQTYETQYF.

The chain is built from TRBV18 and TRBJ2-1; TRBD2 matches 9 bases. With 3 bases clipped from V and 4 bases from J, the junction kept 4 bases outside the gene matches. The germline V gene encodes CDR1 KGHSH and CDR2 LQKENI. The CDR3 covers 15 residues. The CDR3 nucleotides read TGTGCCAGCTCACCCGGGACTAGCCGATACAATGAGCAGTTCTTC. Residues: CASSPGTSRYNEQFF. The full variable domain, completed using reference TRBV18 and TRBJ2-1, is NAGVMQNPRHLVRRRGQEARLRCSPMKGHSHVYWYRQLPEEGLKFMVYLQKENIIDESGMPKERFSAEFPKEGPSILRIQQVVRGDSAAYFCASSPGTSRYNEQFFGPGTRLTVL.

This clone was observed a handful of times. This chain joins TRBV6-1 and TRBJ1-1; possible D gene TRBD1, 5 bases. The length of the CDR3 is 17 residues. Trimming pared 1 base from V and 5 bases from J, leaving 20 bases between. The germline CDR1 and CDR2 sequences are MNHNS and SASEGT. The CDR3 reads CASSEGEGALRRTEAFF. For the CDR3, the DNA is TGTGCCAGCAGTGAAGGCGAAGGGGCGCTGAGACGAACTGAAGCTTTCTTT.

This clone was found a few times. The chain carries TRBV4-1 and TRBJ2-7; possibly TRBD2 for D (6 bases). V was cut by 0 bases and J by 7 bases, with 16 bases left in between. This CDR3 has 15 residues. CDR1 and CDR2 from the germline V gene are MGHRA and YSYEKL. DNA for the CDR3: TGCGCCAGCAGCCAAGAAGGTCCCAGGGCGGGAGAGCAGTACTTC. Its translation: CASSQEGPRAGEQYF.

The chain has TRBV11-1 and TRBJ2-2; perhaps TRBD1 as D (6 bases). Per the germline V gene, CDR1 is SGHAT and CDR2 is FQDESV (reference sequence). The CDR3 runs 16 residues. The V gene lost 4 bases and the J gene lost 0 bases, with 12 bases spanning the gap. The DNA for the CDR3 is TGTGCCAGCAGCTATGGACAGTACGCGAACACCGGGGAGCTGTTTTTT. Its protein product is CASSYGQYANTGELFF.

The V gene is TRBV10-3, the J gene TRBJ2-5; D possibly corresponds to TRBD2 (5 bases). V was clipped by 6 bases and J by 5 bases, with 19 bases between them. This CDR3 is 15 amino acids long. Germline CDR1 reads ENHRY; CDR2 reads SYGVKD. Written as DNA, the CDR3 is TGTGCCATCAGCCCTGGACTGCCCCCCCCGGAGACCCAGTACTTC. Encoded protein: CAISPGLPPPETQYF.

The CDR3 region is CASSERSTSEDEQYF. DNA for the CDR3: TGTGCCAGCAGTGAACGGTCGACTTCGGAGGACGAGCAGTACTTC. The V gene is TRBV25-1, the J gene TRBJ2-7; a weak D match, TRBD2 (5 bases). The germline CDR1 and CDR2 sequences are MGHDK and SYGVNS. V gave up 2 bases and J gave up 5 bases, with 16 bases separating them. The CDR3 loop spans 15 amino acids.

This chain links TRBV9 with TRBJ2-3, with no clear D. V dropped 0 bases and J dropped 0 bases, with 5 bases sitting between them. Germline lookup yields CDR1 SGDLS and CDR2 YYNGEE. This CDR3 is built from 14 residues. CDR3 in DNA: TGTGCCAGCAGCGTAGTCTCGAGCACAGATACGCAGTATTTT. It yields the protein CASSVVSSTDTQYF.

The V call is TRBV5-8, the J call TRBJ2-5; maybe TRBD2 (5 bases). The germline V gene has CDR1 SGHTS and CDR2 YDEGEE. Deletions cut 0 bases from V and 4 bases from J, with 7 bases between. CDR3 length: 13 amino acids. The DNA for the CDR3 is TGTGCCAGCAGCTTGGGAGGGATAGAGACCCAGTACTTC. This translates into CASSLGGIETQYF.

The rearrangement uses TRBV5-1 and TRBJ2-5; 13 nucleotides agree with TRBD2. With 3 bases clipped from V and 5 bases from J, the junction kept 4 bases outside the gene matches. Germline CDR1 is SGHRS and CDR2 is YFSETQ. This CDR3 has 15 residues. As DNA, the CDR3 is TGCGCCAGCAGCTCCGGACTAGCGGGAGCGGAGACCCAGTACTTC. Residues: CASSSGLAGAETQYF.

This sequence joins TRBV7-9 and TRBJ2-5, with D possibly matching TRBD1 (5 bases). The CDR3 loop spans 12 amino acids. Germline V CDR1 and CDR2: SEHNR, FQNEAQ (reference sequence). V lost 2 bases to trimming and J lost 4 bases, with 5 bases between them. CDR3 loop: CASSLQGETQYF. CDR3 in DNA: TGTGCCAGCAGCTTACAGGGAGAGACCCAGTACTTC.

J is TRBJ1-3 and V is TRBV13; TRBD1 is a possible D gene (6 bases). CDR3 length: 16 amino acids. V was trimmed by 6 bases and J by 3 bases, leaving 18 bases between them. Germline values: CDR1 PRHDT, CDR2 FYEKMQ (reference sequence). The CDR3 protein is CASRISGGGVGNTIYF. In nucleotides, the CDR3 is TGTGCCAGCAGGATAAGTGGGGGGGGCGTTGGAAACACCATATATTTT.

The chain employs TRBV5-1 and TRBJ2-7, with D perhaps TRBD1 (5 bases). Looked up from germline, CDR1 is SGHRS and CDR2 is YFSETQ. The CDR3 sequence is 14 residues long. Trimming left V 6 bases short and J 2 bases short, with 15 bases between. CDR3 DNA: TGCGCCAGCAACCCCGCTACAGGCACCTACGAGCAGTACTTC. As protein: CASNPATGTYEQYF.

V and J are TRBV5-1 and TRBJ2-2; possible D gene TRBD1, 5 bases. CDR1 is SGHRS, CDR2 YFSETQ, per germline. CDR3 length: 14 residues. The V and J ends lost 1 base and 4 bases respectively, with 8 bases between them. DNA of the CDR3: TGCGCCAGCAGCTTGTTGGGGCGCACCGGGGAGCTGTTTTTT. Amino acids: CASSLLGRTGELFF.

The chain combines TRBV19 with TRBJ2-7; D remains unclear. CDR1 and CDR2 from the germline V gene are LNHDA and SQIVND (reference sequence). V lost 3 bases, J lost 2 bases, and 11 bases lay in between. The CDR3 covers 14 residues. The CDR3 is CASSIGSLTYEQYF. The DNA of the CDR3 is TGTGCCAGTAGTATCGGGTCCTTAACCTACGAGCAGTACTTC. The variable domain in full, with the rest retrieved from reference TRBV19 and TRBJ2-7, is DGGITQSPKYLFRKEGQNVTLSCEQNLNHDAMYWYRQDPGQGLRLIYYSQIVNDFQKGDIAEGYSVSREKKESFPLTVTSAQKNPTAFYLCASSIGSLTYEQYFGPGTRLTVT.

J is TRBJ2-1 and V is TRBV4-1; 11 bases match TRBD2. Per the germline V gene, CDR1 is MGHRA and CDR2 is YSYEKL. This CDR3 is 16 amino acids long. V dropped 4 bases and J dropped 3; count of bases not matched to a gene: 5. The CDR3 loop reads CASSPRTSGLYNEQFF. CDR3 DNA: TGCGCCAGCAGCCCCAGGACTAGCGGGCTCTACAATGAGCAGTTCTTC.

The chain is built from TRBV2 and TRBJ2-7, with 9 bases identical to TRBD1. The trim removed 6 bases at V and 6 bases at J, leaving 15 bases unmatched. The CDR3 contains 16 residues. Germline assignment: CDR1 SNHLY and CDR2 FYNNEI. The CDR3 sequence: CASRPLRGQGDGEQYF. DNA of the CDR3: TGTGCCAGCAGACCATTAAGGGGACAGGGTGATGGCGAGCAGTACTTC.

V usage is TRBV2 and J usage is TRBJ2-3; D possibly corresponds to TRBD1 (6 bases). V was shortened by 1 base and J by 0 bases, with 11 bases between the two germline ends. The V gene's germline CDR1 is SNHLY and CDR2 FYNNEI. The CDR3 is 16 amino acids. CDR3 amino acids: CASSEDLGQSTDTQYF. CDR3 nucleotide sequence: TGTGCCAGCAGTGAAGATCTCGGACAGAGCACAGATACGCAGTATTTT.

A single count supports this clone. The V call is TRBV5-1, the J call TRBJ2-1, with TRBD1 as a possible D gene (6 bases). With 0 bases removed from V and 6 bases from J, the gap between germline ends came to 7 bases. Germline loops: CDR1 SGHRS, CDR2 YFSETQ. The CDR3 sequence is 13 residues long. The CDR3 DNA reads as TGCGCCAGCAGCTTGGACAGGGTCAATGAGCAGTTCTTC. Its translation is CASSLDRVNEQFF.